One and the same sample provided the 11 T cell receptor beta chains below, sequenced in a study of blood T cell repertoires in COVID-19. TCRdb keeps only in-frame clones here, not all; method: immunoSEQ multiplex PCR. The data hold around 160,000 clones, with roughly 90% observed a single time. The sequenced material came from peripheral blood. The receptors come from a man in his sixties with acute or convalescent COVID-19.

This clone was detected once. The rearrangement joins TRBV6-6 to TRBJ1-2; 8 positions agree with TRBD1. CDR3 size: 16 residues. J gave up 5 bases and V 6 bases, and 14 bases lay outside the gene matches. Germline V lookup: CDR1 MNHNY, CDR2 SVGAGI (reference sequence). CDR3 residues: CASSGQGAQGEYGYTF. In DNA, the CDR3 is TGTGCCAGCAGCGGACAGGGAGCCCAAGGCGAATATGGCTACACCTTC.

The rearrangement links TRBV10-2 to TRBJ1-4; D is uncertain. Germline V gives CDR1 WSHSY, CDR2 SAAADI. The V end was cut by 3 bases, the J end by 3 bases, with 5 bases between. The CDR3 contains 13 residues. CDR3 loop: CASSDGANEKLFF. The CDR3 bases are TGCGCCAGCAGTGACGGGGCTAATGAAAAACTGTTTTTT.

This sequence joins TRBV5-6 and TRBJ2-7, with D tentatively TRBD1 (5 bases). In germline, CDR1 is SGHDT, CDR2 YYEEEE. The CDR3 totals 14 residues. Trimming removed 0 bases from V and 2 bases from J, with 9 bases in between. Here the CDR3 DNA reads TGTGCCAGCAGCTTGGGGGGCGTAACCTACGAGCAGTACTTC. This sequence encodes CASSLGGVTYEQYF.

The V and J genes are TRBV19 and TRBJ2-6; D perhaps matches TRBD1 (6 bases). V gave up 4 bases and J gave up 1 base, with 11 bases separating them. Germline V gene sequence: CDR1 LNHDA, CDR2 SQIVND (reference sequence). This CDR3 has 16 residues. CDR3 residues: CASSRPGASGANVLTF. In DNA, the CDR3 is TGTGCCAGTAGTAGACCAGGGGCGTCTGGGGCCAACGTCCTGACTTTC.

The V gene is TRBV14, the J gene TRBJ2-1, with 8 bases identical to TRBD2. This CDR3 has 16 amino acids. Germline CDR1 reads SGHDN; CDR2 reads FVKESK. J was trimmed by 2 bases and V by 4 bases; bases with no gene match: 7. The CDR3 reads CASSLYSGVAYNEQFF. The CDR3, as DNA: TGTGCCAGCAGCCTATATAGCGGGGTGGCCTACAATGAGCAGTTCTTC.

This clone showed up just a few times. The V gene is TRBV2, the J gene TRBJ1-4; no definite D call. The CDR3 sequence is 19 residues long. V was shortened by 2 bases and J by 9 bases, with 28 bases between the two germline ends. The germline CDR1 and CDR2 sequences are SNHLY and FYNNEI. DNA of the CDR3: TGTGCCAGCAGTGAATATCCGAAAAGTCCTGTCGGTCGCGGGAAAAAACTGTTTTTT. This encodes CASSEYPKSPVGRGKKLFF.

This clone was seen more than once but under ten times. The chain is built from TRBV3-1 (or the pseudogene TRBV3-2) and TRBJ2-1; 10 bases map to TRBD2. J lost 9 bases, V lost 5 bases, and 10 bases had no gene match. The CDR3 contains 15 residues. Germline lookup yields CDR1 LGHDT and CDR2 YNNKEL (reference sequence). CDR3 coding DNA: TGTGCCAGCAGCTCCCAGGTAGCGGGGGGCCGTGAGCAGTTCTTC. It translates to CASSSQVAGGREQFF.

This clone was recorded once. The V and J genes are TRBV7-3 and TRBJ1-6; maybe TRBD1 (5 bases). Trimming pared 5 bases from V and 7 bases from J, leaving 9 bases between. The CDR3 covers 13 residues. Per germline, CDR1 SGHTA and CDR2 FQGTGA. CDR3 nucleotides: TGTGCCAGCAGCCCTGGGGGGAATTCACCCCTCCACTTT. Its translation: CASSPGGNSPLHF.

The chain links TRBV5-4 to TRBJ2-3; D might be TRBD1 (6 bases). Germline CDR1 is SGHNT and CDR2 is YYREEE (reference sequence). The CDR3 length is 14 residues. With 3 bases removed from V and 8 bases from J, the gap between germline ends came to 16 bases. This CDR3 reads CASSSGQTEGTQYF. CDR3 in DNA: TGTGCCAGCAGCTCAGGACAGACCGAGGGTACGCAGTATTTT. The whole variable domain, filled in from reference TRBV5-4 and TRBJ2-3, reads ETGVTQSPTHLIKTRGQQVTLRCSSQSGHNTVSWYQQALGQGPQFIFQYYREEENGRGNFPPRFSGLQFPNYSSELNVNALELDDSALYLCASSSGQTEGTQYFGPGTRLTVL.

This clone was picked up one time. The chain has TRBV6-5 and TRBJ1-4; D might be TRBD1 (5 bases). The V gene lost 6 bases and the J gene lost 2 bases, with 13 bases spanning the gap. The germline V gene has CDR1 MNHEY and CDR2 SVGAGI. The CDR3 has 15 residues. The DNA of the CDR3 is TGTGCCAGCAGACCCCCAGGGAACACTAATGAAAAACTGTTTTTT. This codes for CASRPPGNTNEKLFF.

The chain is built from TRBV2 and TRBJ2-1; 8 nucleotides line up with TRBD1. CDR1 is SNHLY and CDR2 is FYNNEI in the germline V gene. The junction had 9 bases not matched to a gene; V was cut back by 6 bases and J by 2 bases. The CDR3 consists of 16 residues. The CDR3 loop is CASRTPGQGTYNEQFF. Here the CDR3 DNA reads TGTGCCAGCAGGACCCCTGGACAGGGAACCTACAATGAGCAGTTCTTC.